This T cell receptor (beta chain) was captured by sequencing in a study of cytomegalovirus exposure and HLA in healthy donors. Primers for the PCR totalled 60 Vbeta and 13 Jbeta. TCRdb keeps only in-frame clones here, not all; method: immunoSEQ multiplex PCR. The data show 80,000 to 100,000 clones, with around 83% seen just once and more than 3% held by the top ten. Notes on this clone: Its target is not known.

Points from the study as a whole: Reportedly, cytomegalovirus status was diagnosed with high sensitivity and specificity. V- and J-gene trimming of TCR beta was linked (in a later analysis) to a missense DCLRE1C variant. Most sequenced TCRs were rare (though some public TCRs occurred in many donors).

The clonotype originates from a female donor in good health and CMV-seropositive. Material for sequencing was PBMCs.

CDR3 residues: CASSYAGGYNSPLHF. For the CDR3, the DNA is TGTGCCAGCAGTTACGCCGGAGGATATAATTCACCCCTCCACTTT. The rearrangement joins TRBV6-5 to TRBJ1-6; D is undetermined. Germline-derived CDR1 and CDR2 are MNHEY and SVGAGI. The CDR3 runs to 15 residues. The V end lost 2 bases, the J end lost 4 bases, and 9 bases lay between the germline ends.